The next 11 T cell receptor beta chains were all read from a single sample in a study of identical twins. TCRdb ran MiXCR on the 5' RACE reads and lists one entry per CDR3 protein. In the table there are a few hundred thousand distinct CDR3 sequences, about 9% of which are singletons. These data were also filed under a second study, of yellow fever vaccine responses in identical twins.

The sequenced sample was CD8+ T cells sorted from blood. These receptors were collected from a woman aged 18-29 years in good health.

This clonotype was observed a handful of times. This chain links TRBV11-2 with TRBJ2-3, with D perhaps TRBD1 or TRBD2 (5 bases each). CDR1 and CDR2 from the germline V gene are SGHAT and FQNNGV. The CDR3 spans 18 residues. Trimming took off 1 base at V and 2 bases at J, with 19 bases between the two ends. CDR3 residues: CASSLGARGQGTTDTQYF. In nucleotides, the CDR3 is TGTGCCAGCAGCTTAGGAGCTCGCGGGCAGGGTACCACAGATACGCAGTATTTT.

The CDR3 region is CSTRGLDRGRTEAFF. CDR3 coding DNA: TGCAGCACTCGAGGTTTGGACAGGGGGAGGACTGAAGCTTTCTTT. The V gene is TRBV29-1, the J gene TRBJ1-1; TRBD1 agrees at 10 bases. V gave up 8 bases and J gave up 5 bases; unmatched junction bases: 14. The germline V gene has CDR1 SQVTM and CDR2 ANQGSEA. There are 15 residues in the CDR3.

This clonotype has more than one count but fewer than ten. The chain employs TRBV7-6 and TRBJ2-2; D is possibly TRBD2 (6 bases). Germline-derived CDR1 and CDR2 are SGHVS and FNYEAQ. The CDR3 has 15 residues. V lost 6 bases and J 0 bases, leaving 11 bases between the germline ends. The CDR3 region is CASRERAANTGELFF. CDR3 nucleotides: TGTGCCAGCAGGGAGCGGGCCGCGAACACCGGGGAGCTGTTTTTT.

The rearrangement links TRBV6-4 to TRBJ2-3; D may be TRBD2 (6 bases). In germline, CDR1 is MRHNA, CDR2 SNTAGT. V lost 10 bases and J 0 bases, leaving 20 bases between the germline ends. This CDR3 contains 16 residues. This chain's CDR3 is CATKDTAGMSTDTQYF. CDR3 coding DNA: TGTGCCACGAAGGATACCGCGGGGATGAGCACAGATACGCAGTATTTT.

The chain joins TRBV6-2 or TRBV6-3 to TRBJ2-2; D is ambiguous. Trimming stripped 6 bases from V and 3 bases from J, with 14 bases between. The CDR3 length is 15 residues. Germline loops: CDR1 MNHEY, CDR2 SVGEGT. The CDR3 region has the DNA TGTGCCAGCAGCTTAGTGGAATCGCACACCGGGGAGCTGTTTTTT. It is translated as CASSLVESHTGELFF.

The genes are TRBV4-3 and TRBJ2-3; the match to TRBD1 covers 8 bases. The CDR3 extends over 17 amino acids. The J segment lost 2 bases and the V segment lost 6 bases, leaving 13 bases of the junction unmatched. Germline CDR1 LGHNA, CDR2 YSLEER. The CDR3 bases are TGCGCCAGCAGTCACCTACCCGGGACAGGCGACACAGATACGCAGTATTTT. This sequence encodes CASSHLPGTGDTDTQYF.

This clonotype showed up just a few times. The rearrangement links TRBV20-1 to TRBJ2-1; 10 positions agree with TRBD2. With V trimmed by 6 bases and J by 0 bases, 14 bases remained unmatched. The CDR3 consists of 18 residues. The germline V gene encodes CDR1 DFQATT and CDR2 SNEGSKA (reference sequence). Here the CDR3 DNA reads TGCAGTGCCCAGGCTACTAGCGGGGCTGACTACTCCTACAATGAGCAGTTCTTC. Translated, it gives CSAQATSGADYSYNEQFF.

The table lists this clonotype with a few counts. This rearrangement joins TRBV15 to TRBJ2-7, with D possibly being TRBD1 (6 bases). Germline values: CDR1 LNHNV, CDR2 YYDKDF (reference sequence). Trimming removed 2 bases at V and 9 bases at J, with 20 bases between. The CDR3 length is 15 residues. CDR3 bases: TGTGCCACCAGCAGATCCGGACAGACCCCAGTTGGGCAGTACTTC. Its translation is CATSRSGQTPVGQYF.

This clonotype was detected ten times or more. This chain joins TRBV7-9 and TRBJ2-7, with D hard to call. The CDR3 is 13 amino acids. Germline V CDR1 and CDR2: SEHNR, FQNEAQ (reference sequence). With 1 base removed from V and 7 bases from J, the gap between germline ends came to 11 bases. The CDR3 region is CASSLDMDAEQYF. CDR3 DNA sequence: TGTGCCAGCAGCTTAGACATGGACGCAGAGCAGTACTTC.

This clonotype has a count of ten or more. V is TRBV29-1 and J is TRBJ2-7, with 7 bases that match TRBD1. Germline trimming cut 7 bases from V and 2 bases from J; bases unmatched to any gene: 8. The CDR3 has 13 residues. CDR1 and CDR2 from the germline V gene are SQVTM and ANQGSEA. Here the CDR3 DNA reads TGCAGCGCCTGGACAGGTAGGGCCTACGAGCAGTACTTC. Protein: CSAWTGRAYEQYF.

Here the CDR3 reads CASSLSVGAGEYF. In DNA, the CDR3 is TGTGCCAGCAGTTTATCAGTTGGGGCAGGGGAGTACTTC. The rearrangement links TRBV27 to TRBJ2-7, with D possibly TRBD1 on 6 matching bases. V was clipped by 0 bases and J by 11 bases, with 14 bases between them. In germline, CDR1 is MNHEY, CDR2 SMNVEV (reference sequence). The CDR3 loop spans 13 amino acids.